Shown below are 30 T cell receptor beta chains from a single sample sequenced in a study of PD-L1 blockade in urothelial cancer. Using immunoSEQ multiplex PCR, the repertoire was profiled, and TCRdb retains in-frame clones only, with some absent. The profile shows fewer than 30,000 clones, approximately 84% of them singletons. The sample was PBMCs, taken around atezolizumab (anti-PD-L1) treatment. These TCRs come from a man between 65 and 79 years old with urothelial cancer.

The V gene is TRBV4-2, the J gene TRBJ2-5; 11 bases align to TRBD2. This CDR3 region has 16 residues. The germline gives CDR1 LGHNA, CDR2 YNFKEQ. V lost 0 bases, J lost 3 bases, and 3 bases stayed unmatched. The CDR3 spells CASSQDLAGGEETQYF. As DNA, the CDR3 is TGTGCCAGCAGCCAAGATTTAGCGGGAGGGGAAGAGACCCAGTACTTC.

This chain links TRBV28 with TRBJ2-7, with 7 bases matching TRBD1. The V and J ends lost 4 bases and 3 bases, in that order; junction bases with no gene match: 9. The CDR3 has 15 amino acids. Germline CDR1 and CDR2: MDHEN and SYDVKM. CDR3 DNA sequence: TGTGCCAGCAGTTCTCCTAGGGCAGGGGGCTACGAGCAGTACTTC. It yields the protein CASSSPRAGGYEQYF.

The rearrangement links TRBV28 to TRBJ2-2; 10 bases line up with TRBD2. The V gene's germline CDR1 is MDHEN and CDR2 SYDVKM. Trimming at V came to 6 bases and at J to 5 bases, leaving 3 bases not matched to a gene. The CDR3 is 14 residues long. CDR3 protein: CASRAGGQTGELFF. CDR3 nucleotides: TGTGCCAGCAGAGCGGGGGGGCAAACCGGGGAGCTGTTTTTT.

This chain uses TRBV18 with TRBJ1-1, with a possible D match to TRBD1 (5 bases). The germline gives CDR1 KGHSH, CDR2 LQKENI. Deletions cut 5 bases from V and 7 bases from J, with 17 bases between. This CDR3 is 14 amino acids long. CDR3 DNA sequence: TGTGCCAGCTCATTTGGGACTGTACATAATGAAGCTTTCTTT. Translated, it gives CASSFGTVHNEAFF.

The chain has TRBV2 and TRBJ2-7; TRBD1 aligns across 12 bases. Per germline, CDR1 SNHLY and CDR2 FYNNEI. The CDR3 is made up of 16 amino acids. The V segment lost 6 bases and the J segment 5 bases; nucleotides outside the gene matches: 11. The CDR3: CASSIPPGTGGNEQYF. The CDR3 DNA sequence: TGTGCCAGCAGCATCCCCCCCGGGACAGGGGGCAACGAGCAGTACTTC.

The chain has TRBV28 and TRBJ1-1, with 7 bases fitting TRBD1. This CDR3 has 16 amino acids. Germline trimming cut 5 bases from V and 0 bases from J; bases unmatched to any gene: 9. From germline, CDR1 is MDHEN and CDR2 SYDVKM. The CDR3 here is CASSPTPGQMNTEAFF. CDR3 DNA sequence: TGTGCCAGCAGTCCAACACCGGGACAGATGAACACTGAAGCTTTCTTT.

This clone was detected a few times. V usage is TRBV14 and J usage is TRBJ2-7; D remains unclear. CDR3 length equals 11 residues. V was trimmed by 1 base and J by 8 bases, leaving 6 bases between them. The germline CDR1 and CDR2 sequences are SGHDN and FVKESK. The CDR3 region has the DNA TGTGCCAGCAGCCAAGGAGTCAAGCAGTACTTC. Amino acids: CASSQGVKQYF. Full variable domain (missing parts from reference TRBV14 and TRBJ2-7): EAGVTQFPSHSVIEKGQTVTLRCDPISGHDNLYWYRRVMGKEIKFLLHFVKESKQDESGMPNNRFLAERTGGTYSTLKVQPAELEDSGVYFCASSQGVKQYFGPGTRLTVT.

This chain connects TRBV19 to TRBJ2-2; D might be TRBD1 (5 bases). V dropped 5 bases and J dropped 2 bases, with 15 bases sitting between them. The CDR3 spans 16 residues. Germline CDR1 reads LNHDA; CDR2 reads SQIVND (reference sequence). This CDR3 is CASSPNRQFNTGELFF. The CDR3 DNA sequence: TGTGCCAGTAGTCCCAATCGACAGTTTAACACCGGGGAGCTGTTTTTT.

The rearrangement joins TRBV5-6 to TRBJ2-3; D is ambiguous. Germline-derived CDR1 and CDR2 are SGHDT and YYEEEE. V was pared by 1 base and J by 2 bases, with 8 bases between. The CDR3 consists of 14 residues. CDR3 sequence reads: CASSLFYSTDTQYF. As DNA, the CDR3 is TGTGCCAGCAGCTTGTTCTATTCCACAGATACGCAGTATTTT.

The chain combines TRBV19 with TRBJ2-1, with D perhaps matching TRBD1 (6 bases). Trimming took off 4 bases at V and 4 bases at J, with 11 bases between the two ends. CDR3 length: 14 residues. In germline, CDR1 is LNHDA, CDR2 SQIVND (reference sequence). The chain's CDR3 is CASSTGHQYNEQFF. The DNA for the CDR3 is TGTGCCAGTAGTACGGGACATCAATACAATGAGCAGTTCTTC. Looking up the rest from reference TRBV19 and TRBJ2-1 gives the full variable domain: DGGITQSPKYLFRKEGQNVTLSCEQNLNHDAMYWYRQDPGQGLRLIYYSQIVNDFQKGDIAEGYSVSREKKESFPLTVTSAQKNPTAFYLCASSTGHQYNEQFFGPGTRLTVL.

The chain employs TRBV19 and TRBJ2-5; TRBD1 matches 7 bases. From germline, CDR1 is LNHDA and CDR2 SQIVND (reference sequence). Trimming at V came to 3 bases and at J to 5 bases, leaving 9 bases not matched to a gene. The CDR3 extends over 15 amino acids. CDR3 region: CASSIRTGARETQYF. The CDR3, as DNA: TGTGCCAGTAGTATTCGTACAGGGGCTAGGGAGACCCAGTACTTC.

The chain links TRBV11-3 to TRBJ2-1, with 7 bases fitting TRBD2. Trimming at V came to 5 bases and at J to 4 bases, leaving 8 bases not matched to a gene. This CDR3 has 15 residues. Germline CDR1 reads SGHNT; CDR2 reads YENEEA. This CDR3 reads CASSDGGLTYNEQFF. The CDR3 DNA reads TGTGCCAGCAGCGACGGGGGGTTGACATACAATGAGCAGTTCTTC.

This sequence joins TRBV28 and TRBJ1-4; 7 nucleotides align to TRBD1. Germline V lookup: CDR1 MDHEN, CDR2 SYDVKM. The CDR3 runs to 13 residues. The ends lost 8 bases at V and 4 bases at J; junction bases unmatched: 4. CDR3: CASETGNNEKLFF. DNA for the CDR3: TGTGCCAGCGAGACAGGGAATAATGAAAAACTGTTTTTT.

The rearrangement joins TRBV11-3 to TRBJ2-7; weak D call: TRBD2 (6 bases). The CDR3 extends over 14 amino acids. Germline-derived CDR1 and CDR2 are SGHNT and YENEEA. V lost 1 base and J 1 base, leaving 8 bases between the germline ends. CDR3 protein: CASSLGRGSYEQYF. In DNA form, the CDR3 reads TGTGCCAGCAGCTTAGGGAGGGGATCCTACGAGCAGTACTTC.

This sequence joins TRBV19 and TRBJ1-2; 9 positions agree with TRBD1. V dropped 3 bases and J dropped 6; count of bases not matched to a gene: 8. CDR3 length: 15 amino acids. The V gene's germline CDR1 is LNHDA and CDR2 SQIVND (reference sequence). CDR3 in DNA: TGTGCCAGTAGTATTTGGACAGGGGAGGGAGATGGCTACACCTTC. Translating it yields CASSIWTGEGDGYTF.

CDR3 DNA sequence: TGTGCCAGCAGCGAACTAGCGGGAGGGCCCTCGGGCACAGATACGCAGTATTTT. Translating it yields CASSELAGGPSGTDTQYF. J is TRBJ2-3 and V is TRBV7-2, with 13 nucleotides matching TRBD2. In germline, CDR1 is SGHTA, CDR2 FQGNSA. The CDR3 covers 18 residues. V lost 5 bases to trimming and J lost 1 base; unmatched junction nucleotides: 9.

The rearrangement joins TRBV11-2 to TRBJ2-3; tentative D call: TRBD2 (7 bases). The CDR3 extends over 13 amino acids. Germline V gene sequence: CDR1 SGHAT, CDR2 FQNNGV. Trimming removed 8 bases at V and 5 bases at J, with 14 bases between. DNA for the CDR3: TGTGCCAGCTCTAGGGGGGGGATAGATACGCAGTATTTT. Its translation is CASSRGGIDTQYF.

This clone showed up just once. This chain links TRBV5-1 with TRBJ2-6, with a weak D call TRBD2 (7 bases). In germline, CDR1 is SGHRS, CDR2 YFSETQ. The germline V and J ends were trimmed by 0 bases and 1 base, with 8 bases remaining between them. The CDR3 runs 16 residues. Here the CDR3 DNA reads TGCGCCAGCAGCTTGGAGGGGGGGTCTGGGGCCAACGTCCTGACTTTC. Translation gives CASSLEGGSGANVLTF. The variable domain in full, with the rest retrieved from reference TRBV5-1 and TRBJ2-6, is KAGVTQTPRYLIKTRGQQVTLSCSPISGHRSVSWYQQTPGQGLQFLFEYFSETQRNKGNFPGRFSGRQFSNSRSEMNVSTLELGDSALYLCASSLEGGSGANVLTFGAGSRLTVL.

The chain couples TRBV28 to TRBJ1-2; possibly TRBD1 for D (5 bases). Trimming took off 6 bases at V and 4 bases at J, with 15 bases between the two ends. Germline CDR1 and CDR2: MDHEN and SYDVKM. CDR3 length: 14 residues. CDR3 sequence reads: CASRITGTLYGYTF. The CDR3 coding sequence is TGTGCCAGCAGAATCACGGGGACTCTCTATGGCTACACCTTC.

The chain carries TRBV28 and TRBJ1-2, with D possibly being TRBD1 (6 bases). V was trimmed by 2 bases and J by 4 bases, leaving 14 bases between them. Germline CDR1 reads MDHEN; CDR2 reads SYDVKM. There are 15 residues in the CDR3. The CDR3 sequence is CASSLPGGPSYGYTF. The CDR3 DNA is TGTGCCAGCAGTTTACCTGGGGGCCCATCCTATGGCTACACCTTC.

The rearrangement joins TRBV27 to TRBJ2-7; 9 bases agree with TRBD1. The germline gives CDR1 MNHEY, CDR2 SMNVEV (reference sequence). The CDR3 totals 16 residues. V was clipped by 5 bases and J by 3 bases; unmatched bases: 11. This chain's CDR3 is CASSGGPGQGVYEQYF. CDR3 bases: TGTGCCAGCAGTGGGGGGCCGGGACAGGGAGTCTACGAGCAGTACTTC.

This chain uses TRBV11-2 with TRBJ2-7; 7 bases map to TRBD2. The germline CDR1 and CDR2 sequences are SGHAT and FQNNGV. Germline trimming cut 0 bases from V and 3 bases from J; bases unmatched to any gene: 11. The CDR3 is 17 amino acids. CDR3 residues: CASSLDRSASGGYEQYF. The DNA of the CDR3 is TGTGCCAGCAGCTTAGATCGGTCGGCTAGCGGCGGCTACGAGCAGTACTTC.

The chain combines TRBV9 with TRBJ1-2; a weak D match, TRBD1 (6 bases). Trimming left V 4 bases short and J 2 bases short, with 15 bases between. The CDR3 runs to 15 residues. Looked up from germline, CDR1 is SGDLS and CDR2 is YYNGEE. CDR3 DNA: TGTGCCAGCAGCCTATCGTCCGGACAGAACTATGGCTACACCTTC. Its translation is CASSLSSGQNYGYTF.

This chain links TRBV30 with TRBJ2-7; 12 bases map to TRBD1. The CDR3 runs to 16 residues. Germline CDR1 is GTSNPN and CDR2 is SVGIG (reference sequence). V gave up 1 base and J gave up 4 bases; unmatched junction bases: 8. The CDR3, as DNA: TGTGCCTGGAGTGGGGGACAGGGGGCTTACCCTTACGAGCAGTACTTC. Amino acid sequence: CAWSGGQGAYPYEQYF.

This chain joins TRBV6-1 and TRBJ1-2, with TRBD1 as a possible D gene (6 bases). Trimming stripped 1 base from V and 9 bases from J, with 12 bases between. The germline V gene encodes CDR1 MNHNS and CDR2 SASEGT. The CDR3 loop spans 13 amino acids. The CDR3 spells CASSEGSGERYTF. For the CDR3, the DNA is TGTGCCAGCAGTGAAGGGTCAGGGGAGCGCTACACCTTC.

The V gene is TRBV7-8, the J gene TRBJ2-7, with TRBD2 matching 10 bases. The germline CDR1 and CDR2 sequences are SGHVS and FQNEAQ. The CDR3 is 14 amino acids. V dropped 5 bases and J dropped 3; count of bases not matched to a gene: 4. CDR3 coding DNA: TGTGCCAGCAGCCCACTAGCGGGGAACTACGAGCAGTACTTC. It yields the protein CASSPLAGNYEQYF.

This rearrangement joins TRBV27 to TRBJ2-1; TRBD2 matches at 7 bases. The J segment lost 3 bases and the V segment lost 6 bases, leaving 11 bases of the junction unmatched. Per the germline V gene, CDR1 is MNHEY and CDR2 is SMNVEV (reference sequence). CDR3 length: 16 residues. CDR3 loop: CASRSSSGPNYNEQFF. The DNA for the CDR3 is TGTGCCAGCAGAAGCTCTAGCGGACCAAACTACAATGAGCAGTTCTTC.

The chain joins TRBV7-9 to TRBJ2-2; 11 bases are a match to TRBD1. Germline lookup yields CDR1 SEHNR and CDR2 FQNEAQ (reference sequence). V shed 6 bases, J shed 6 bases, and the junction held 12 bases outside the gene matches. CDR3 length: 17 amino acids. This CDR3 is CASRDYWDRGVPGELFF. DNA for the CDR3: TGTGCCAGCAGAGATTATTGGGACAGGGGGGTACCCGGGGAGCTGTTTTTT.

V is TRBV5-5 and J is TRBJ2-2; D call uncertain. Germline CDR1 reads SGHKS; CDR2 reads YYEKEE (reference sequence). Trimming pared 0 bases from V and 2 bases from J, leaving 11 bases between. The CDR3 spans 16 residues. The CDR3 here is CASSLEVGLNTGELFF. The DNA of the CDR3 is TGTGCCAGCAGCTTGGAGGTGGGCCTCAACACCGGGGAGCTGTTTTTT.

The chain has TRBV5-1 and TRBJ2-5; TRBD1 matches 9 bases. J was trimmed by 5 bases and V by 0 bases; bases with no gene match: 5. Per germline, CDR1 SGHRS and CDR2 YFSETQ. The CDR3 runs 15 residues. For the CDR3, the DNA is TGCGCCAGCAGCTTGGGACAGGGGGTTTGGGAGACCCAGTACTTC. It is translated as CASSLGQGVWETQYF.